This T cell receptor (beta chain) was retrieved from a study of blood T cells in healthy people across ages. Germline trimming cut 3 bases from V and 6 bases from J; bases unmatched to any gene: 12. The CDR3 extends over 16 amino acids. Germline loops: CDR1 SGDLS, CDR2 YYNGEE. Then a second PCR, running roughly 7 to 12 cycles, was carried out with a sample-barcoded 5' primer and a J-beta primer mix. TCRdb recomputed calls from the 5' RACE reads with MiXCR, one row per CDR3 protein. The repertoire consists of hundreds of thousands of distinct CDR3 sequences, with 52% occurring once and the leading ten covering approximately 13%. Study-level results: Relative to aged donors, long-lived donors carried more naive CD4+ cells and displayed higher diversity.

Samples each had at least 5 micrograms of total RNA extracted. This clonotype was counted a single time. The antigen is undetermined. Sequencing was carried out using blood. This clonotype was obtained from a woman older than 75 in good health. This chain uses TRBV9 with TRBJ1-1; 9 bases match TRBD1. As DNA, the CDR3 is TGTGCCAGCAGCGCCCCCCGTCAGGGACAGGGCGCTGAAGCTTTCTTT. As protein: CASSAPRQGQGAEAFF.